This T cell receptor beta chain was documented in a study of T cells in tumors after PD-1 blockade. The CDR3 sequence is 13 residues long. The germline V gene has CDR1 SGHTA and CDR2 FQGTGA. Libraries were prepared by immunoSEQ multiplex PCR; TCRdb keeps only in-frame clonotypes and omits some of them. This sample has roughly 4,400 clones, with less than 75% found just once. This clone was found a few times. At one of its ends the junction is not consistent with the germline gene, which may arise from a read error. The source is a human donor with basal cell carcinoma. The material was tumor tissue, obtained before anti-PD-1 treatment. The chain recombines TRBV7-3 with TRBJ2-1; maybe TRBD2 (6 bases). The CDR3 here is CASSLSGGLQAVF. The CDR3 DNA is TGTGCCAGCAGCCTATCCGGAGGACTACAAGCAGTCTTC.